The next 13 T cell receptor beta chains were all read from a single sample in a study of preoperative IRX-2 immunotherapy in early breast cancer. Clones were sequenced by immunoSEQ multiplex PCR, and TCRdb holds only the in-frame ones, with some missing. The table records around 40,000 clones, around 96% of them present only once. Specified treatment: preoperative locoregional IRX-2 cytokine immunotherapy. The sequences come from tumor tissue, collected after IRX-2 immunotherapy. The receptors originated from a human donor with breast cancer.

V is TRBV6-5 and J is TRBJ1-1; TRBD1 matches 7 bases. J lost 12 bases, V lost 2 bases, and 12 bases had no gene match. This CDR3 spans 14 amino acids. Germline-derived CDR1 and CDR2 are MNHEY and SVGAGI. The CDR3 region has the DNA TGTGCCAGCAGTTACGCGACAGGGTTGTCTCTAACTTTCTTT. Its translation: CASSYATGLSLTFF.

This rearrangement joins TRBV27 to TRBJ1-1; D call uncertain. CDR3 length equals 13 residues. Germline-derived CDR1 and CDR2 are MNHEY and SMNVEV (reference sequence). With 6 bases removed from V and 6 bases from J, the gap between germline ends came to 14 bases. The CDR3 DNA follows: TGTGCCAGCAGAACTAGCGGTAGGCCTGAAGCTTTCTTT. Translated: CASRTSGRPEAFF.

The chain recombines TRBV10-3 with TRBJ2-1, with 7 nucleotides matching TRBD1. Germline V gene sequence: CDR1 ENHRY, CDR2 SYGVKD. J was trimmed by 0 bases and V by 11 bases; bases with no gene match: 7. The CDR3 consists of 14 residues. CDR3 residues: CAGATGPSYNEQFF. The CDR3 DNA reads TGTGCCGGGGCGACAGGGCCCTCCTACAATGAGCAGTTCTTC.

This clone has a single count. As DNA, the CDR3 is TGTGCCAGGCCGCGCTGCCCGGTCAACGGGGTTGGCTACACCTTC. Translating gives CARPRCPVNGVGYTF. The chain uses TRBV27 and TRBJ1-2, with D uncertain. Trimming removed 9 bases from V and 7 bases from J, with 24 bases in between. CDR1 is MNHEY and CDR2 is SMNVEV in the germline V gene (reference sequence). This CDR3 region has 15 residues.

The CDR3 region is CSVAGQGFYEQYF. The DNA for the CDR3 is TGCAGCGTTGCCGGACAGGGCTTCTACGAGCAGTACTTC. This chain connects TRBV29-1 to TRBJ2-7; 8 nucleotides align to TRBD1. Germline V gene lookup returns CDR1 SQVTM and CDR2 ANQGSEA. The CDR3 is 13 residues long. The J segment lost 3 bases and the V segment lost 4 bases, leaving 5 bases of the junction unmatched.

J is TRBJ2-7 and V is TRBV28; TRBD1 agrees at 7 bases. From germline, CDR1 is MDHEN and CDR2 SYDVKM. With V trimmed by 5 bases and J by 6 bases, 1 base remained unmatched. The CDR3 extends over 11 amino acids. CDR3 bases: TGTGCCAGCAGTACAGGGGCCGAGCAGTACTTC. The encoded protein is CASSTGAEQYF. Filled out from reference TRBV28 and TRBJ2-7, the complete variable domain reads DVKVTQSSRYLVKRTGEKVFLECVQDMDHENMFWYRQDPGLGLRLIYFSYDVKMKEKGDIPEGYSVSREKKERFSLILESASTNQTSMYLCASSTGAEQYFGPGTRLTVT.

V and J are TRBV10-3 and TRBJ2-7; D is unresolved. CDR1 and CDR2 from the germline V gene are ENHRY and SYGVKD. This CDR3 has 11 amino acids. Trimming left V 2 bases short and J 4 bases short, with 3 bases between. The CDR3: CAISERYEQYF. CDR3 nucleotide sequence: TGTGCCATCAGTGAGAGGTACGAGCAGTACTTC.

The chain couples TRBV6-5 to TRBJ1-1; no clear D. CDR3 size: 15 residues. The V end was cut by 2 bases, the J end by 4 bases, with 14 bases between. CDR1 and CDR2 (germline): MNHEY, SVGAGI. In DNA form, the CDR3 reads TGTGCCAGCAGTTACCCGACATTGTTCGGCACTGAAGCTTTCTTT. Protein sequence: CASSYPTLFGTEAFF.

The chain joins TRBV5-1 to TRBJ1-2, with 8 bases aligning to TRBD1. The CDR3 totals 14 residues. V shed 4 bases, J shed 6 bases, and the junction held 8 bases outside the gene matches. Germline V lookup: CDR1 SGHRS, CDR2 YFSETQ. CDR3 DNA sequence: TGCGCCAGCAGCGGAAAACAGGGGGAAAATGGCTACACCTTC. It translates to CASSGKQGENGYTF. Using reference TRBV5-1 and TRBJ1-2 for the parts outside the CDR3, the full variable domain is KAGVTQTPRYLIKTRGQQVTLSCSPISGHRSVSWYQQTPGQGLQFLFEYFSETQRNKGNFPGRFSGRQFSNSRSEMNVSTLELGDSALYLCASSGKQGENGYTFGSGTRLTVV.

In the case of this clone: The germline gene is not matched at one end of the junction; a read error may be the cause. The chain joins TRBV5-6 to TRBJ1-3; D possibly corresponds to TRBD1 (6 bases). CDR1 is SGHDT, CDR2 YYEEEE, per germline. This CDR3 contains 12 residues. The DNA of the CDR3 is TGTGCCAGCAGCTCTATCTACTACAGGGCAATTTTT. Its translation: CASSSIYYRAIF.

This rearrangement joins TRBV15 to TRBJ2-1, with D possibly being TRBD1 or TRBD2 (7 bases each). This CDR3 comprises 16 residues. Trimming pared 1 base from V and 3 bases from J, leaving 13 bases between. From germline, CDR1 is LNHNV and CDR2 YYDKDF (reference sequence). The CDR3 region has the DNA TGTGCCACCAGCAGAGGGGAGGGGGCGTTCTACAATGAGCAGTTCTTC. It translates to CATSRGEGAFYNEQFF.

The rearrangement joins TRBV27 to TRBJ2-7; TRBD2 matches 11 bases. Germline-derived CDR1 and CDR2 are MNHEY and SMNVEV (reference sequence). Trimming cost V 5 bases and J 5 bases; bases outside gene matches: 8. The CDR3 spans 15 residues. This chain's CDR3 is CASSARSGGVHEQYF. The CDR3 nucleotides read TGTGCCAGCAGTGCCCGTAGCGGGGGGGTCCACGAGCAGTACTTC.

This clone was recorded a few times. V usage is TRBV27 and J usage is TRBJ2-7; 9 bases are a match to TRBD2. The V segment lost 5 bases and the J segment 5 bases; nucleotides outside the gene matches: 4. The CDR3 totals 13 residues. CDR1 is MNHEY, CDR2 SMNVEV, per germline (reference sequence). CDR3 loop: CASSGTSYHEQYF. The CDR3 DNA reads TGTGCCAGCAGTGGGACTAGCTACCACGAGCAGTACTTC.